What follows are 3 T cell receptor beta chains derived from one specimen sequenced in a study of T cells after yellow fever vaccination. TCRdb ran MiXCR on the 5' RACE reads and lists one entry per CDR3 protein. The sample carries 550,000 or so distinct CDR3 sequences, about a fifth recorded once. The starting material was PBMCs, obtained 15 days after the yellow fever booster vaccination. These receptors came from a man between 25 and 39 years old who received the YFV17D yellow fever vaccine.

This clonotype was seen more than once but under ten times. This chain joins TRBV19 and TRBJ2-2; a weak D match, TRBD2 (5 bases). Trimming pared 7 bases from V and 0 bases from J, leaving 12 bases between. Germline V lookup: CDR1 LNHDA, CDR2 SQIVND (reference sequence). The CDR3 loop spans 15 amino acids. The CDR3 reads CASTQPGTNTGELFF. CDR3 nucleotides: TGTGCCAGTACACAACCGGGAACGAACACCGGGGAGCTGTTTTTT.

V gene TRBV7-3 combines with J gene TRBJ2-3; 8 bases map to TRBD2. The CDR3 consists of 16 residues. CDR1 and CDR2 from the germline V gene are SGHTA and FQGTGA. V lost 0 bases, J lost 4 bases, and 6 bases stayed unmatched. The CDR3 is CASSLTASGRADTQYF. CDR3 DNA: TGTGCCAGCAGCTTAACAGCTAGCGGGCGAGCAGATACGCAGTATTTT.

In its sample, this clonotype was seen many times. This chain uses TRBV7-2 with TRBJ2-7, with a possible D match to TRBD1 (6 bases). The CDR3 has 14 amino acids. Trimming took off 6 bases at V and 1 base at J, with 13 bases between the two ends. Germline CDR1 SGHTA, CDR2 FQGNSA. The CDR3 bases are TGTGCCAGCAGAACGACCGGGACATCCTACGAGCAGTACTTC. Translation: CASRTTGTSYEQYF.